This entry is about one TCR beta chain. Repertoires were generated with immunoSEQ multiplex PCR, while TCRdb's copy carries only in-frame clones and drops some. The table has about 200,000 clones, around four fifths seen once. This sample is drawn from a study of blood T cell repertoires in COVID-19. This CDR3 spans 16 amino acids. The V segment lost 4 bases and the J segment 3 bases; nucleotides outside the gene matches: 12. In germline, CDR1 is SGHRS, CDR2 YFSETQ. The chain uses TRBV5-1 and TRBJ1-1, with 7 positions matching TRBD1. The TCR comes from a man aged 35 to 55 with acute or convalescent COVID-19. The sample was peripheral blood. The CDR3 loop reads CASSRGGQVVYTEAFF. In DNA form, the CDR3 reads TGCGCCAGCAGCCGTGGTGGACAGGTAGTGTACACTGAAGCTTTCTTT. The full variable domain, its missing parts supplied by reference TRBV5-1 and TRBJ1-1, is KAGVTQTPRYLIKTRGQQVTLSCSPISGHRSVSWYQQTPGQGLQFLFEYFSETQRNKGNFPGRFSGRQFSNSRSEMNVSTLELGDSALYLCASSRGGQVVYTEAFFGQGTRLTVV.